These 31 T cell receptor beta chains originate from one sample sequenced in a study of CD8 T cells in ankylosing spondylitis. Their recognized antigens are unknown. TCRdb processed the 5' RACE reads anew with MiXCR; each CDR3 protein has one entry. The sample has 670,000 or so distinct CDR3 sequences, around 17% seen once. General study results and limits: What seemed typical of ankylosing spondylitis blood was a TCR beta motif built from several highly homologous variants.

Sequencing used blood, either unsorted or a sorted T cell fraction (not recorded which). These receptors were collected from a male donor with ankylosing spondylitis.

The chain recombines TRBV20-1 with TRBJ1-6; possible D gene TRBD1, 5 bases. V lost 5 bases and J lost 5, with 13 bases in between. CDR1 and CDR2 (germline): DFQATT, SNEGSKA (reference sequence). The CDR3 runs 14 residues. The chain's CDR3 is CSAFDQGHNSPLHF. The CDR3 nucleotides read TGCAGTGCTTTCGATCAGGGACATAATTCACCCCTCCACTTT.

The chain recombines TRBV5-1 with TRBJ2-5; 11 nucleotides align to TRBD1. The CDR3 is 15 residues long. Germline assignment: CDR1 SGHRS and CDR2 YFSETQ. Trimming removed 6 bases from V and 4 bases from J; junction bases left unmatched: 8. CDR3 residues: CASTQSDRGLETQYF. CDR3 bases: TGCGCCAGCACCCAGTCGGACAGGGGGCTAGAGACCCAGTACTTC.

This clonotype was observed at least ten times. The CDR3 coding sequence is TGTGCCAGCAGTGGGGGGGGACCCAATCAGCCCCAGCATTTT. As protein: CASSGGGPNQPQHF. The chain combines TRBV12-3 or TRBV12-4 with TRBJ1-5, with D maybe TRBD1 (5 bases). V shed 5 bases and J shed 3 bases, with 11 bases lying between them. CDR3 length: 14 amino acids.

This clonotype was detected only a few times. This sequence joins TRBV20-1 and TRBJ2-3, with D maybe TRBD2 (5 bases). Between the trimmed V and J ends, which lost 3 bases and 1 base, there was a span of 14 bases. Germline CDR1 reads DFQATT; CDR2 reads SNEGSKA (reference sequence). CDR3 length: 15 amino acids. CDR3 region: CSARDGGLGTDTQYF. CDR3 sequence (DNA): TGCAGTGCTAGGGATGGAGGACTCGGCACAGATACGCAGTATTTT.

This clonotype was seen only a few times. This chain connects TRBV5-1 to TRBJ2-7; TRBD1 matches 9 bases. V gave up 6 bases and J gave up 2 bases; unmatched junction bases: 9. Germline V gene data show CDR1 as SGHRS and CDR2 as YFSETQ. This CDR3 is built from 15 residues. This CDR3 is CASTSRQGGTYEQYF. DNA of the CDR3: TGCGCCAGCACCTCTAGACAGGGGGGTACCTACGAGCAGTACTTC.

In its sample, this clonotype was seen many times. CDR3 residues: CASSLRGQETQYF. As DNA, the CDR3 is TGTGCCAGCAGTTTGCGAGGCCAAGAGACCCAGTACTTC. This rearrangement joins TRBV12-3 or TRBV12-4 to TRBJ2-5; D is unclear. Trimming took off 3 bases at V and 1 base at J, with 6 bases between the two ends. The CDR3 contains 13 residues.

The chain links TRBV28 to TRBJ2-7; D unresolved. Trimming cost V 4 bases and J 5 bases, with 12 bases left between them. The germline CDR1 and CDR2 sequences are MDHEN and SYDVKM. There are 13 residues in the CDR3. CDR3 nucleotide sequence: TGTGCCAGCAGTTCGCCTGCCCCGAACGAGCAGTACTTC. It encodes CASSSPAPNEQYF.

The J gene is TRBJ2-3, the V gene TRBV11-1, with no clear D. The CDR3 has 19 amino acids. CDR1 is SGHAT, CDR2 FQDESV, per germline (reference sequence). The V gene lost 4 bases and the J gene lost 7 bases, with 30 bases spanning the gap. DNA of the CDR3: TGTGCCAGCAGCTCCAGGTCGCAAAGTCCCCAGAGATGGTCAAATACGCAGTATTTT. It codes for CASSSRSQSPQRWSNTQYF.

The rearrangement uses TRBV4-3 and TRBJ2-1; 14 nucleotides agree with TRBD2. Trimming removed 0 bases from V and 7 bases from J; junction bases left unmatched: 8. CDR1 is LGHNA and CDR2 is YSLEER in the germline V gene. The CDR3 has 18 residues. The CDR3 DNA is TGCGCCAGCAGCCAAGATCCATCTGGGACTAGCGGGAGAAATGAGCAGTTCTTC. It yields the protein CASSQDPSGTSGRNEQFF.

This chain links TRBV30 with TRBJ1-3; D is ambiguous. CDR3 length: 13 amino acids. Trimming shortened V by 5 bases and J by 0 bases, and 8 bases separated the two germline ends. CDR1 and CDR2 (germline): GTSNPN, SVGIG (reference sequence). CDR3 DNA sequence: TGTGCCTGGGCTCCAGGCTCTGGAAACACCATATATTTT. It encodes CAWAPGSGNTIYF.

This clonotype was recorded a few times. This chain uses TRBV6-4 with TRBJ2-1; D is perhaps TRBD2 (6 bases). The germline V gene has CDR1 MRHNA and CDR2 SNTAGT. The CDR3 is 15 amino acids. V lost 6 bases and J lost 4, with 16 bases in between. The CDR3 sequence is CASSPLANAYNEQFF. The CDR3, as DNA: TGTGCCAGCAGCCCCCTAGCGAATGCGTACAATGAGCAGTTCTTC.

The chain has TRBV20-1 and TRBJ1-2; D is unresolved. CDR1 and CDR2 from the germline V gene are DFQATT and SNEGSKA (reference sequence). The CDR3 is made up of 12 amino acids. Trimming removed 3 bases at V and 5 bases at J, with 10 bases between. This CDR3 reads CSASLTDYGYTF. The CDR3 coding sequence is TGCAGTGCTAGTTTAACGGATTATGGCTACACCTTC.

The chain employs TRBV9 and TRBJ1-3; no reliable D call. Germline CDR1 SGDLS, CDR2 YYNGEE. V was cut by 0 bases and J by 8 bases, with 15 bases left in between. CDR3 size: 15 residues. This chain's CDR3 is CASSVGQEAGDTIYF. The CDR3, as DNA: TGTGCCAGCAGCGTAGGACAAGAGGCTGGCGACACCATATATTTT.

This clonotype turned up a few times. The CDR3 DNA reads as TGTGCCAGCAGCTTAGATGGAACGGGGAACGGCATTCAGTACTTC. This sequence encodes CASSLDGTGNGIQYF. The chain uses TRBV11-2 and TRBJ2-4, with D tentatively TRBD2 (5 bases). This CDR3 is 15 amino acids long. CDR1 and CDR2 from the germline V gene are SGHAT and FQNNGV. V was pared by 0 bases and J by 9 bases, with 15 bases between.

The chain joins TRBV7-8 to TRBJ2-7; D is unresolved. V was cut by 1 base and J by 5 bases, with 9 bases left in between. The CDR3 is 13 amino acids. Germline V gene sequence: CDR1 SGHVS, CDR2 FQNEAQ. The CDR3 sequence: CASSLVSGNEQYF. DNA of the CDR3: TGTGCCAGCAGCTTAGTCTCGGGTAACGAGCAGTACTTC.

The chain links TRBV7-9 to TRBJ2-7; TRBD2 might be the D (5 bases). Looked up from germline, CDR1 is SEHNR and CDR2 is FQNEAQ (reference sequence). The CDR3 is made up of 15 amino acids. V shed 2 bases and J shed 0 bases, with 11 bases lying between them. The CDR3 loop reads CASSLLLADSYEQYF. CDR3 bases: TGTGCCAGCAGCTTACTCCTAGCTGACTCCTACGAGCAGTACTTC.

The gene calls are TRBV7-2 and TRBJ1-1, with D possibly being TRBD1 (5 bases). Trimming cost V 1 base and J 5 bases, with 8 bases left between them. Germline CDR1 reads SGHTA; CDR2 reads FQGNSA. The CDR3 sequence is 13 residues long. CDR3 nucleotides: TGTGCCAGCAGCTTAGTGACAGAAACTGAAGCTTTCTTT. Protein product: CASSLVTETEAFF.

This clonotype was picked up a small number of times. The chain carries TRBV7-9 and TRBJ2-1; 9 nucleotides align to TRBD1. V was pared by 5 bases and J by 8 bases, with 16 bases of the junction left unmatched. Per the germline V gene, CDR1 is SEHNR and CDR2 is FQNEAQ (reference sequence). The CDR3 contains 17 residues. CDR3: CASSPRDREFIEDEQFF. The CDR3 DNA reads as TGTGCCAGCAGCCCGAGGGACAGGGAATTTATTGAGGATGAGCAGTTCTTC.

This chain joins TRBV20-1 and TRBJ2-1; TRBD2 agrees at 10 bases. The V segment lost 4 bases and the J segment 2 bases; nucleotides outside the gene matches: 8. Looked up from germline, CDR1 is DFQATT and CDR2 is SNEGSKA (reference sequence). The CDR3 runs 16 residues. CDR3: CSAKPGLADTYNEQFF. CDR3 in DNA: TGCAGTGCTAAGCCAGGACTAGCGGACACCTACAATGAGCAGTTCTTC.

The V call is TRBV7-9, the J call TRBJ2-1, with a possible D match to TRBD1 (5 bases). Germline CDR1 is SEHNR and CDR2 is FQNEAQ (reference sequence). The CDR3 is 16 amino acids. The germline V and J ends were trimmed by 1 base and 8 bases, with 18 bases remaining between them. CDR3 sequence reads: CASSLEGEWHGDEQFF. The CDR3 DNA reads TGTGCCAGCAGCTTAGAAGGGGAATGGCATGGGGATGAGCAGTTCTTC.

J is TRBJ2-2 and V is TRBV20-1; 8 bases align to TRBD2. The J segment lost 0 bases and the V segment lost 2 bases, leaving 5 bases of the junction unmatched. Looked up from germline, CDR1 is DFQATT and CDR2 is SNEGSKA (reference sequence). This CDR3 spans 16 amino acids. The CDR3 here is CSARRAGAPNTGELFF. CDR3 bases: TGCAGTGCTAGACGAGCGGGAGCACCGAACACCGGGGAGCTGTTTTTT.

The CDR3 DNA sequence: TGTGCCAGCAGCTTAGTACAGTCGGTACCGTCTGACGAGCAGTACTTC. It translates to CASSLVQSVPSDEQYF. The rearrangement uses TRBV7-2 and TRBJ2-7, with unresolved D. Germline CDR1 and CDR2: SGHTA and FQGNSA. The length of the CDR3 is 16 residues. The V and J ends lost 1 base and 5 bases respectively, with 18 bases between them.

The chain carries TRBV27 and TRBJ1-6; D not certain. V was clipped by 7 bases and J by 7 bases, with 14 bases between them. CDR3 length: 14 residues. Germline V gives CDR1 MNHEY, CDR2 SMNVEV (reference sequence). The DNA for the CDR3 is TGTGCCAGCACCCCCGTGGGGAGCAATTCACCCCTCCACTTT. Amino acids: CASTPVGSNSPLHF.

This chain uses TRBV5-5 with TRBJ1-5; TRBD1 matches 10 bases. The germline CDR1 and CDR2 sequences are SGHKS and YYEKEE (reference sequence). Trimming at V came to 4 bases and at J to 5 bases, leaving 9 bases not matched to a gene. CDR3 length equals 16 residues. CDR3 sequence: CASSPHPGTGDQPQHF. As DNA, the CDR3 is TGTGCCAGCAGCCCCCACCCCGGGACAGGGGATCAGCCCCAGCATTTT.

The chain has TRBV20-1 and TRBJ1-6; TRBD1 aligns across 9 bases. Germline V gene sequence: CDR1 DFQATT, CDR2 SNEGSKA (reference sequence). The ends lost 0 bases at V and 0 bases at J; junction bases unmatched: 3. The CDR3 covers 17 residues. The CDR3 loop reads CSAREGQGNSYNSPLHF. DNA for the CDR3: TGCAGTGCTAGAGAAGGACAGGGGAACTCCTATAATTCACCCCTCCACTTT.

This clonotype occurred a few times. The chain links TRBV3-1 to TRBJ1-6; D possibly corresponds to TRBD1 (6 bases). The CDR3 length is 17 residues. The germline gives CDR1 LGHDT, CDR2 YNNKEL (reference sequence). The germline V and J ends were trimmed by 0 bases and 9 bases, with 18 bases remaining between them. CDR3 residues: CASSQESFGVRGSPLHF. The CDR3 DNA is TGTGCCAGCAGCCAAGAGTCTTTCGGGGTCAGGGGTTCACCCCTCCACTTT.

This clonotype was counted only a few times. This CDR3 is CASSLTVVSEQYF. In DNA form, the CDR3 reads TGTGCCAGCAGTTTAACAGTTGTCTCCGAGCAGTACTTC. This chain uses TRBV12-3 or TRBV12-4 with TRBJ2-7, with no clear D. V lost 2 bases and J 6 bases, leaving 11 bases between the germline ends. This CDR3 has 13 amino acids.

The rearrangement links TRBV7-2 to TRBJ1-2, with D possibly matching TRBD1 (5 bases). Deletions cut 7 bases from V and 8 bases from J, with 11 bases between. Germline CDR1 and CDR2: SGHTA and FQGNSA. The CDR3 loop spans 11 amino acids. The CDR3 spells CASNSGAGYTF. CDR3 DNA: TGTGCCAGCAACAGTGGGGCGGGCTACACCTTC.

Here the CDR3 DNA reads TGCAGCGTTGAAGAGGCGGGAGTACCCTACGAGCAGTACTTC. Its translation: CSVEEAGVPYEQYF. The chain combines TRBV29-1 with TRBJ2-7; 7 nucleotides match TRBD2. V shed 0 bases, J shed 2 bases, and the junction held 4 bases outside the gene matches. The CDR3 is 14 amino acids. The germline CDR1 and CDR2 sequences are SQVTM and ANQGSEA.

The chain couples TRBV12-3 or TRBV12-4 to TRBJ2-2; tentatively, D is TRBD2 (6 bases). Between the trimmed V and J ends, which lost 4 bases and 4 bases, there was a span of 19 bases. The CDR3 runs to 17 residues. CDR3 sequence: CASSWADNRRGTGELFF. The DNA for the CDR3 is TGTGCCAGCAGTTGGGCAGACAACCGGCGGGGCACCGGGGAGCTGTTTTTT.

The chain links TRBV6-1 to TRBJ2-1; the match to TRBD2 covers 8 bases. V dropped 4 bases and J dropped 2; count of bases not matched to a gene: 4. CDR3 size: 15 residues. Germline lookup yields CDR1 MNHNS and CDR2 SASEGT. Written as DNA, the CDR3 is TGTGCCAGCAGTGTAAGTAGCGGGACCTACAATGAGCAGTTCTTC. Protein sequence: CASSVSSGTYNEQFF.